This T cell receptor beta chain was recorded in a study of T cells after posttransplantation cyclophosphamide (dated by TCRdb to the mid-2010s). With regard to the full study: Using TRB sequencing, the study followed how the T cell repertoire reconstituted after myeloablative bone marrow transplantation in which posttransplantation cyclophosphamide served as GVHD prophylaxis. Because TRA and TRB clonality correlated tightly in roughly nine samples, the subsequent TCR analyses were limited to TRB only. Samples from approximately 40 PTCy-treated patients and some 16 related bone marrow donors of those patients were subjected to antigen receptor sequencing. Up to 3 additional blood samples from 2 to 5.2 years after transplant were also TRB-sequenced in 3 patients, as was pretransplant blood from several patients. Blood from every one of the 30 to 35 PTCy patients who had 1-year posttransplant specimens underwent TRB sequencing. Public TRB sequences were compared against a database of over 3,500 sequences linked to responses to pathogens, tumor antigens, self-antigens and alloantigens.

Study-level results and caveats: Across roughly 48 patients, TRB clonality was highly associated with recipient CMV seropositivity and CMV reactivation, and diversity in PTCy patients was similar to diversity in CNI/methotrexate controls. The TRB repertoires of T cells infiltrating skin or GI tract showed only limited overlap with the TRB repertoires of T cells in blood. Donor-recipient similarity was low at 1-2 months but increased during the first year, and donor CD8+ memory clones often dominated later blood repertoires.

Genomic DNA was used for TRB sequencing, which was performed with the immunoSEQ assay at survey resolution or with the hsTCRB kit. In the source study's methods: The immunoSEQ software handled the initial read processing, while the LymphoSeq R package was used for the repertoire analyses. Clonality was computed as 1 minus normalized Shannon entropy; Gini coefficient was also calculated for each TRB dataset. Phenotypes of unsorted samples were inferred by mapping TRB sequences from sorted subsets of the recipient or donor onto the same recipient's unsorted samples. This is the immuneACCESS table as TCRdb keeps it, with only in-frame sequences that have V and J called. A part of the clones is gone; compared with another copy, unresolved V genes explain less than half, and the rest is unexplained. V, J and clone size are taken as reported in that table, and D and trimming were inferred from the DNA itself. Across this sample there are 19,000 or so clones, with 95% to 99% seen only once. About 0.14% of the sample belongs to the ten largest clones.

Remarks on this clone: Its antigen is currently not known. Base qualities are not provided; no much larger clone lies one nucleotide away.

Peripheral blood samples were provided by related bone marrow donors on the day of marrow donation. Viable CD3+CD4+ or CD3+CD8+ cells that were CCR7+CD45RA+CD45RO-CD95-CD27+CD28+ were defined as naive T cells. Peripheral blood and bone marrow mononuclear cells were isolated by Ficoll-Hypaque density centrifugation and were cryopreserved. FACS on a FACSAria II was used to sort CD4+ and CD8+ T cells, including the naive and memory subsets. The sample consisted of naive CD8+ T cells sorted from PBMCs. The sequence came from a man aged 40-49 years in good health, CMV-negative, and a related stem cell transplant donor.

This receptor has the CDR3 CAIQSVYNEQFF. The DNA sequence is TGTGCCATTCAGTCCGTTTACAATGAGCAGTTCTTC. Rearrangement joined TRBV27 to TRBJ2-1, with the identity of the D gene unclear. Including cysteine and phenylalanine, the CDR3 has 12 amino acids. Just the 36-base CDR3 DNA is kept, in frame starting at base 1. V is shortened by 10 bases, J by 4 bases, and the region joining them spans 11 bases. The germline V gene (reference sequence) specifies MNHEY as CDR1 and SMNVEV as CDR2.